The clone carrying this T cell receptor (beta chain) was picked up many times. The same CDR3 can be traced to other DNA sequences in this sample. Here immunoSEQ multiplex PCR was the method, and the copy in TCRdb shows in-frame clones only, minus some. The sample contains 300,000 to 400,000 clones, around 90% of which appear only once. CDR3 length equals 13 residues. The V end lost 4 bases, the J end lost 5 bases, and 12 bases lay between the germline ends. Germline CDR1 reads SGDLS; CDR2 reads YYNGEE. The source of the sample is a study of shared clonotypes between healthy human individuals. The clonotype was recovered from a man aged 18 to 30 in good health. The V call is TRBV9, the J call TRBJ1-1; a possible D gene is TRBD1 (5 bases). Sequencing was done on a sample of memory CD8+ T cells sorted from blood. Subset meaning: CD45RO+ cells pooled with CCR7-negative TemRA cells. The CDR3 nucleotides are TGTGCCAGCAGCTGGGGGTTAGGGACTGAAGCTTTCTTT. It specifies CASSWGLGTEAFF.